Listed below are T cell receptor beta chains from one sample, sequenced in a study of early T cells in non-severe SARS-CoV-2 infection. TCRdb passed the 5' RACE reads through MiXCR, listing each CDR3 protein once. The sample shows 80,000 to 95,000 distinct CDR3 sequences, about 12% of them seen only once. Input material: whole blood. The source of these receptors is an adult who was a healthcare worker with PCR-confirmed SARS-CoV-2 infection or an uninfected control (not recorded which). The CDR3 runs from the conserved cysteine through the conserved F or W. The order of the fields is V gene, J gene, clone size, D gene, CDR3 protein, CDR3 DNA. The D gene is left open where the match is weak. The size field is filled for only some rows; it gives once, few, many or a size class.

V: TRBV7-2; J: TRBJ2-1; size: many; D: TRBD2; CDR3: CASSLKAGSLDNEQFF; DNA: TGTGCCAGCAGCTTAAAAGCGGGATCCTTAGACAATGAGCAGTTCTTC
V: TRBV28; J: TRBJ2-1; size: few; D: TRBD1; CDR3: CASSFAGTGGNEQFF; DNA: TGTGCCAGCAGTTTTGCCGGGACAGGGGGCAATGAGCAGTTCTTC
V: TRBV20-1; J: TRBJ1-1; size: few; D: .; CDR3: CSALQGAEAFF; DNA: TGCAGTGCGTTACAGGGTGCTGAAGCTTTCTTT
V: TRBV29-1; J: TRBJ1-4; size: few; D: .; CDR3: CSGQPTNEKLFF; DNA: TGCAGCGGACAACCCACTAATGAAAAACTGTTTTTT
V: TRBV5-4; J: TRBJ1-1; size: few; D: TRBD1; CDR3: CASRRQGADTEVFF; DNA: TGTGCCAGCAGACGTCAGGGGGCAGACACTGAAGTTTTCTTT
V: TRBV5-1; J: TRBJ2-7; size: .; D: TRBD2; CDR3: CASRDPSGAYEQYF; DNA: TGCGCCAGCAGGGATCCTAGCGGGGCCTACGAGCAGTACTTC
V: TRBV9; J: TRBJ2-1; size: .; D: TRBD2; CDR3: CASSLGWEGYNEQFF; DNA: TGTGCCAGCAGCCTAGGGTGGGAGGGGTACAATGAGCAGTTCTTC
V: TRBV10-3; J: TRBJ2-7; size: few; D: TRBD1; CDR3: CAIGKTGFPYEQYF; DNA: TGTGCCATCGGGAAGACAGGGTTCCCCTACGAGCAGTACTTC
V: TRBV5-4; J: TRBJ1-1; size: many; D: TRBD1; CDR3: CASSTGTAGTEAFF; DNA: TGTGCCAGCAGCACCGGGACAGCAGGTACTGAAGCTTTCTTT
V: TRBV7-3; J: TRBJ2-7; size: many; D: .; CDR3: CASSIPGKGDEQYF; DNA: TGTGCCAGCAGCATACCTGGGAAAGGGGACGAGCAGTACTTC
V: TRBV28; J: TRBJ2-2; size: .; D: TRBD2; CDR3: CASTIRGTSTGELFF; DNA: TGTGCCAGCACCATAAGGGGGACTAGCACCGGGGAGCTGTTTTTT
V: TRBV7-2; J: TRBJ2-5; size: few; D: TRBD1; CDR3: CASSLVTGGTQYF; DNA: TGTGCCAGCAGCTTAGTGACAGGGGGGACCCAGTACTTC
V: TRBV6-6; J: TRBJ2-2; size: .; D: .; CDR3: CASSSRPWGMNTGELFF; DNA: TGTGCCAGCAGTTCTCGTCCGTGGGGGATGAACACCGGGGAGCTGTTTTTT
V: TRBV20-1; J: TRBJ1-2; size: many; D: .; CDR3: CSARSNYGYTF; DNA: TGCAGTGCTAGGTCTAACTATGGCTACACCTTC
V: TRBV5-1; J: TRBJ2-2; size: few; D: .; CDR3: CASSLLAANTGELFF; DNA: TGCGCCAGCAGTCTGTTAGCGGCGAACACCGGGGAGCTGTTTTTT
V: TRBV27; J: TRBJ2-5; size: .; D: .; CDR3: CASSRGGRETQYF; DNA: TGTGCCAGCAGTCGAGGGGGGCGAGAGACCCAGTACTTC